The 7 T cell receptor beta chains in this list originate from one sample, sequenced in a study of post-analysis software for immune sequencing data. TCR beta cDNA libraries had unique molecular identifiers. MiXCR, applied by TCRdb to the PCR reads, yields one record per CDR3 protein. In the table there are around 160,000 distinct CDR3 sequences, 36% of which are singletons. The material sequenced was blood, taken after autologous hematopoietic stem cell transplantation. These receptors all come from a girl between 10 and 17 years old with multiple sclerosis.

The CDR3 is CASSFGPGEQYF. The CDR3 bases are TGTGCCAGCAGCTTTGGTCCCGGCGAGCAGTACTTC. The chain joins TRBV7-2 to TRBJ2-5; D gene unclear. The DNA end is more similar to TRBJ2-7, so the J call may be wrong. The CDR3 consists of 12 residues. Germline values: CDR1 SGHTA, CDR2 FQGNSA.

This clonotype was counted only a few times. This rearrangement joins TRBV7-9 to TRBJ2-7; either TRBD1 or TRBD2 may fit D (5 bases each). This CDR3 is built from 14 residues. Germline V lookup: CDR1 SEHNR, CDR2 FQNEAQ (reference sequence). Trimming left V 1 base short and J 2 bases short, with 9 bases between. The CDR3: CASSLGGAAYEQYF. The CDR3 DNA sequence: TGTGCCAGCAGCTTAGGAGGGGCCGCCTACGAGCAGTACTTC.

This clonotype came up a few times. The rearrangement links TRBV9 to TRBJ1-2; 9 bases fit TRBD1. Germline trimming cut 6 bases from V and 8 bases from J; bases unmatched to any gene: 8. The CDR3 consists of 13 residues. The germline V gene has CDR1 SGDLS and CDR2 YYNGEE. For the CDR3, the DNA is TGTGCCAGCACCGCAACAGGGGGCGACGGCTACACCTTC. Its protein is CASTATGGDGYTF.

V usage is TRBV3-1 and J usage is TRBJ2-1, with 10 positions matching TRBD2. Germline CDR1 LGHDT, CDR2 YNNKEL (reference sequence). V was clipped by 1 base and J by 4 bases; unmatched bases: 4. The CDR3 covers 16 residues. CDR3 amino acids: CASSQGWGLAYNEQFF. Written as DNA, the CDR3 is TGTGCCAGCAGCCAAGGGTGGGGACTAGCGTACAATGAGCAGTTCTTC.

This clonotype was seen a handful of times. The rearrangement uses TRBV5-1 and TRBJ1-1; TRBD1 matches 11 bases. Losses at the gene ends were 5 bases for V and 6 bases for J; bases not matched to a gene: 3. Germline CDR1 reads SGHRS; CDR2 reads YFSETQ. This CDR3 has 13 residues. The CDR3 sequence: CASRGQGGAEAFF. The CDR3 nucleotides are TGCGCCAGCAGGGGACAGGGGGGCGCTGAAGCTTTCTTT.

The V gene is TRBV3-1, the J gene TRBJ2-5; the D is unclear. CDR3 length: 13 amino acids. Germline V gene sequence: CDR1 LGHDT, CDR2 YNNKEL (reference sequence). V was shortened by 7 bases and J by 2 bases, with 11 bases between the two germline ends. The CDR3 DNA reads TGTGCCAGCAATGTGGCTGGACAAGAGACCCAGTACTTC. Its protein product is CASNVAGQETQYF.

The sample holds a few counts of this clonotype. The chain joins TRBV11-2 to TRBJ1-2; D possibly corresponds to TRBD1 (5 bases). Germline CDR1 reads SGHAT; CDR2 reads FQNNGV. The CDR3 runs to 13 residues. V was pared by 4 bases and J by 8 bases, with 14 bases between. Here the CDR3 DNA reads TGTGCCAGCAGCTCGAGGTCGGGACGCGGCTACACCTTC. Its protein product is CASSSRSGRGYTF.